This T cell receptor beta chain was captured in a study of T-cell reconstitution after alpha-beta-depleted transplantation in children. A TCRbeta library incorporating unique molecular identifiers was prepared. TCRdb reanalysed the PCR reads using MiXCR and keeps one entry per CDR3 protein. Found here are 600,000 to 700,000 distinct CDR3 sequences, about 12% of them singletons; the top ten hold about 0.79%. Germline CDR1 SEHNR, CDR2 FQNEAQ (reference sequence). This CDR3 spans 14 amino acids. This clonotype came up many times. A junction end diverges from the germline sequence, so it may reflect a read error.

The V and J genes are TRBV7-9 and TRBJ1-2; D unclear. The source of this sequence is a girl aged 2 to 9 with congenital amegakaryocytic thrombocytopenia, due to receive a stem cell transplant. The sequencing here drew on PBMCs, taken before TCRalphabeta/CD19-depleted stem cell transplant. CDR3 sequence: CASSLGSTNYGYTF. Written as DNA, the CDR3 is TGTGCCAGCAGTTTAGGGTCCACTAACTATGGCTACACCTTC.